These T cell receptor beta chains were read from a single sample in a study of CD8+CD57+ T cells in acquired aplastic anemia. Via MiXCR, TCRdb re-called the reads, giving one row per CDR3 protein. The sample includes approximately 98,000 distinct CDR3 sequences, under 60% of them seen just once. The sample was sorted CD4+, CD8+, or CD8+CD57+ T cells (not recorded which) from PBMCs. These receptor sequences come from a human donor in good health, serving as a control. Both conserved end residues are part of each CDR3.

J gene: TRBJ1-2
CDR3 length: 10
V gene: TRBV7-2
CDR3 protein: CASSFLGNTF

J gene: TRBJ2-7
CDR3 length: 17
V gene: TRBV25-1
CDR3 protein: CASSPGEVGGGRDEQYF

J gene: TRBJ2-7
CDR3 length: 14
V gene: TRBV12-3/TRBV12-4
CDR3 protein: CASRGQGENHEQYF

J gene: TRBJ1-2
CDR3 length: 10
V gene: TRBV6-2/TRBV6-3
CDR3 protein: CASNLRGYTF

J gene: TRBJ2-3
CDR3 length: 15
V gene: TRBV6-1
CDR3 protein: CASRPGTGDTDTQYF

J gene: TRBJ1-5
CDR3 length: 19
V gene: TRBV11-2
CDR3 protein: CASSFWVSDTDYSNQPQHF

J gene: TRBJ2-1
CDR3 length: 15
V gene: TRBV25-1
CDR3 protein: CASSSGGLSYSEQFF

J gene: TRBJ2-5
CDR3 length: 13
V gene: TRBV7-3
CDR3 protein: CASSRGSQETQYF

J gene: TRBJ2-7
CDR3 length: 15
V gene: TRBV25-1
CDR3 protein: CASSDGQVAPGELYF

J gene: TRBJ1-4
CDR3 length: 15
V gene: TRBV30
CDR3 protein: CAWSKNGVSGEKLFF

J gene: TRBJ2-1
CDR3 length: 12
V gene: TRBV25-1
CDR3 protein: CASSGGANEQFF

J gene: TRBJ1-2
CDR3 length: 19
V gene: TRBV27
CDR3 protein: CASSPMGPAGLILDYGYTF

J gene: TRBJ2-7
CDR3 length: 15
V gene: TRBV9
CDR3 protein: CASSTNQDPSPLKYF

J gene: TRBJ2-5
CDR3 length: 16
V gene: TRBV7-9
CDR3 protein: CASSSRTSGARETQYF

J gene: TRBJ1-2
CDR3 length: 14
V gene: TRBV5-8
CDR3 protein: CASSLVDRNYGYTF

J gene: TRBJ2-1
CDR3 length: 13
V gene: TRBV4-3
CDR3 protein: CASSQALDNEQFF

J gene: TRBJ2-7
CDR3 length: 16
V gene: TRBV5-4
CDR3 protein: CASTTGGRDSPYEQYF

J gene: TRBJ1-3
CDR3 length: 14
V gene: TRBV29-1
CDR3 protein: CSVAGQPNGDTIYF

J gene: TRBJ1-1
CDR3 length: 13
V gene: TRBV19
CDR3 protein: CAVGGTGGTEAFF

J gene: TRBJ2-2
CDR3 length: 14
V gene: TRBV10-3
CDR3 protein: CAISDWLHTGELSF

J gene: TRBJ2-1
CDR3 length: 18
V gene: TRBV9
CDR3 protein: CASSVDVKLAGGYNEQFF

J gene: TRBJ2-7
CDR3 length: 15
V gene: TRBV4-3
CDR3 protein: CASSQDPSSDYEQYF

J gene: TRBJ1-4
CDR3 length: 14
V gene: TRBV28
CDR3 protein: CASFRQAFNEKLFF

J gene: TRBJ2-5
CDR3 length: 16
V gene: TRBV10-3
CDR3 protein: CAISESGSGGQETQYF

J gene: TRBJ2-7
CDR3 length: 15
V gene: TRBV4-3
CDR3 protein: CASSQDRGAGNEQYF

J gene: TRBJ1-6
CDR3 length: 12
V gene: TRBV7-3
CDR3 protein: CASSLTDNPLHF

J gene: TRBJ1-5
CDR3 length: 14
V gene: TRBV20-1
CDR3 protein: CSAPLGGRAGPQHF

J gene: TRBJ2-1
CDR3 length: 16
V gene: TRBV24-1
CDR3 protein: CATSDMRGPPPNEQFF

J gene: TRBJ1-2
CDR3 length: 17
V gene: TRBV20-1
CDR3 protein: CSAKGDGGTGSFYGYTF

J gene: TRBJ2-1
CDR3 length: 16
V gene: TRBV15
CDR3 protein: CATSTYLGTGNDEQFF

J gene: TRBJ1-1
CDR3 length: 16
V gene: TRBV20-1
CDR3 protein: CSAWDRDTSMNTEAFF

J gene: TRBJ1-1
CDR3 length: 11
V gene: TRBV10-3
CDR3 protein: CAISEGGKAFF

J gene: TRBJ1-4
CDR3 length: 14
V gene: TRBV5-6
CDR3 protein: CASSFYGSDEKLFF

J gene: TRBJ2-7
CDR3 length: 13
V gene: TRBV7-7
CDR3 protein: CASSVGQGTEQYF

J gene: TRBJ1-4
CDR3 length: 15
V gene: TRBV11-2
CDR3 protein: CASSQPIGTNEKLFF

J gene: TRBJ1-2
CDR3 length: 15
V gene: TRBV7-2
CDR3 protein: CASSEGQGGDYGYTF

J gene: TRBJ2-3
CDR3 length: 17
V gene: TRBV12-3/TRBV12-4
CDR3 protein: CASSLALIAGRTDTQYF

J gene: TRBJ2-7
CDR3 length: 13
V gene: TRBV9
CDR3 protein: CASSPPSRYEQYF

J gene: TRBJ2-7
CDR3 length: 15
V gene: TRBV7-2
CDR3 protein: CASSSDRDTPYEQYF

J gene: TRBJ2-1
CDR3 length: 15
V gene: TRBV7-3
CDR3 protein: CASSLRENSYNEQFF

J gene: TRBJ2-5
CDR3 length: 15
V gene: TRBV12-3/TRBV12-4
CDR3 protein: CACSSGLAVQETQYF